Sequencing of this T cell receptor beta chain was carried out in a study of blood T cell repertoires in COVID-19. This table comes from immunoSEQ multiplex PCR, and its TCRdb copy is limited to in-frame clones, with some not included. The sample comprises hundreds of thousands of clones, approximately 90% of which are singletons, and 3% rests with the top ten. The germline V gene encodes CDR1 SQVTM and CDR2 ANQGSEA. CDR3 size: 12 residues. V was pared by 3 bases and J by 3 bases, with 5 bases between. The sequenced material came from PBMCs or T cells enriched from blood (not recorded which). This chain joins TRBV29-1 and TRBJ1-4, with a weak D call TRBD1 (5 bases). This clonotype was obtained from a woman aged 50 to 60 who had recovered from COVID-19. DNA of the CDR3: TGCAGCGTTGAGACAGCTAATGAAAAACTGTTTTTT. Residues: CSVETANEKLFF.